One sample yielded the 23 T cell receptor beta chains listed below, sequenced in a study of a mutant IDH1 vaccine in newly diagnosed glioma. The time point was: baseline, week 1 (first vaccination visit). Treatment: pre-vaccination baseline after standard-of-care therapy. Profiled with immunoSEQ multiplex PCR; TCRdb holds only in-frame clones, not every one. The sample contains approximately 54,000 clones, approximately 78% of which appear only once. Sequenced material: PBMCs, taken from a glioma patient treated with radiotherapy, temozolomide or both. Receptors originate from a young man with glioma.

The chain recombines TRBV5-1 with TRBJ1-2; 7 bases are shared with TRBD1. The CDR3 loop spans 16 amino acids. The trim removed 0 bases at V and 6 bases at J, leaving 11 bases unmatched. Per the germline V gene, CDR1 is SGHRS and CDR2 is YFSETQ. The CDR3 DNA follows: TGCGCCAGCAGCTTGGGCCCCCTTGGGCAGGGGGATGGCTACACCTTC. Its translation is CASSLGPLGQGDGYTF.

The chain couples TRBV25-1 to TRBJ2-1; 8 bases are a match to TRBD1. The CDR3 runs 14 residues. Germline lookup yields CDR1 MGHDK and CDR2 SYGVNS. J lost 4 bases, V lost 8 bases, and 7 bases had no gene match. The CDR3 sequence is CASRDGQGYNEQFF. CDR3 nucleotides: TGTGCCAGCCGAGACGGACAGGGATACAATGAGCAGTTCTTC.

DNA of the CDR3: TGTGCCAGCAGCCCCGGACGGAGGACTGAAGCTTTCTTT. It is translated as CASSPGRRTEAFF. This rearrangement joins TRBV7-9 to TRBJ1-1; D is unclear. Germline V gene sequence: CDR1 SEHNR, CDR2 FQNEAQ (reference sequence). Trimming stripped 5 bases from V and 5 bases from J, with 12 bases between. This CDR3 has 13 residues.

The chain links TRBV6-6 to TRBJ2-2, with a possible D match to TRBD1 (6 bases). Trimming cost V 4 bases and J 5 bases, with 11 bases left between them. CDR3 length: 14 amino acids. CDR1 and CDR2 from the germline V gene are MNHNY and SVGAGI (reference sequence). The CDR3 loop reads CASSSWGRTGELFF. In DNA, the CDR3 is TGTGCCAGCAGTTCGTGGGGGCGGACCGGGGAGCTGTTTTTT.

The chain combines TRBV6-6 with TRBJ2-2; 8 nucleotides line up with TRBD1. Germline loops: CDR1 MNHNY, CDR2 SVGAGI (reference sequence). V shed 5 bases, J shed 4 bases, and the junction held 6 bases outside the gene matches. The CDR3 runs to 15 residues. The CDR3 DNA sequence: TGTGCCAGCAGTGACAGGGGTGGGCGCACCGGGGAGCTGTTTTTT. This encodes CASSDRGGRTGELFF.

The gene calls are TRBV5-6 and TRBJ2-3; D is unresolved. Germline CDR1 and CDR2: SGHDT and YYEEEE. Trimming cost V 1 base and J 3 bases, with 0 bases left between them. CDR3 size: 11 residues. The CDR3 spells CASSLTDTQYF. The CDR3 DNA follows: TGTGCCAGCAGCTTGACAGATACGCAGTATTTT. Combining the CDR3 with reference TRBV5-6 and TRBJ2-3 gives the whole variable domain DAGVTQSPTHLIKTRGQQVTLRCSPKSGHDTVSWYQQALGQGPQFIFQYYEEEERQRGNFPDRFSGHQFPNYSSELNVNALLLGDSALYLCASSLTDTQYFGPGTRLTVL.

In regard to this clone: The junction shows a germline mismatch at one end, possibly a read error. The gene calls are TRBV20-1 and TRBJ2-4; 12 bases line up with TRBD1. The CDR3 contains 11 residues. Germline V gene data show CDR1 as DFQATT and CDR2 as SNEGSKA (reference sequence). CDR3 loop: CSARRDRGQHF. CDR3 nucleotides: TGCAGTGCTCGAAGGGACAGGGGGCAGCACTTC.

Concerning this clone itself: One end of the junction fails to match germline, which may point to a read error. J is TRBJ2-5 and V is TRBV7-7; no clear D gene. Germline V CDR1 and CDR2: SSHAT, FNYEAQ (reference sequence). This CDR3 has 14 amino acids. The CDR3 nucleotides read TGTGCTAGCAGCCCATCCGGGTTCCAAGAGACCCAGTACTTC. Protein: CASSPSGFQETQYF.

The chain carries TRBV6-4 and TRBJ2-7; TRBD2 matches 9 bases. The CDR3 runs to 14 residues. Germline V gene lookup returns CDR1 MRHNA and CDR2 SNTAGT. The V gene end was trimmed by 8 bases and the J gene end by 3 bases; junction bases not matched to a gene: 8. CDR3 DNA: TGTGCCAGCCTAAACCCTAGCGGGGACTACGAGCAGTACTTC. It is translated as CASLNPSGDYEQYF.

The chain employs TRBV19 and TRBJ2-7; 7 bases are a match to TRBD1. Germline V gene lookup returns CDR1 LNHDA and CDR2 SQIVND (reference sequence). CDR3 length: 14 amino acids. V was pared by 5 bases and J by 7 bases, with 11 bases of the junction left unmatched. CDR3 coding DNA: TGTGCCAGTAGTGGGGGACAGACTCCGGGGGAGCAGTACTTC. It is translated as CASSGGQTPGEQYF. Complete variable domain (other parts from reference TRBV19 and TRBJ2-7): DGGITQSPKYLFRKEGQNVTLSCEQNLNHDAMYWYRQDPGQGLRLIYYSQIVNDFQKGDIAEGYSVSREKKESFPLTVTSAQKNPTAFYLCASSGGQTPGEQYFGPGTRLTVT.

This chain connects TRBV6-5 to TRBJ1-3; 7 bases align to TRBD1. Germline V lookup: CDR1 MNHEY, CDR2 SVGAGI. V gave up 5 bases and J gave up 2 bases; unmatched junction bases: 6. The CDR3 is 15 amino acids. CDR3 nucleotide sequence: TGTGCCAGCAGTCGGGACAGAGGAACTGGAAACACCATATATTTT. Translating it yields CASSRDRGTGNTIYF.

This chain links TRBV6-4 with TRBJ1-2; 12 bases map to TRBD1. Unmatched junction bases numbered 1, after V lost 2 bases and J lost 6 bases. This CDR3 spans 14 amino acids. CDR1 and CDR2 (germline): MRHNA, SNTAGT. As DNA, the CDR3 is TGTGCCAGCAGTGACGGGACAGGGGGCGATGGCTACACCTTC. Amino acids: CASSDGTGGDGYTF.

V and J are TRBV7-2 and TRBJ2-7; no clear D gene. V was cut by 6 bases and J by 2 bases, with 11 bases left in between. This CDR3 region has 13 residues. Germline V gives CDR1 SGHTA, CDR2 FQGNSA. This CDR3 reads CASRPGSAYEQYF. DNA of the CDR3: TGTGCCAGCAGACCGGGTAGTGCCTACGAGCAGTACTTC.

The rearrangement uses TRBV7-9 and TRBJ2-7, with 7 bases aligning to TRBD1. V shed 7 bases and J 4 bases; nucleotides not matched to a gene: 10. The CDR3 sequence is 14 residues long. Germline CDR1 and CDR2: SEHNR and FQNEAQ (reference sequence). Written as DNA, the CDR3 is TGTGCCAGCACCTCGACAGGGTCAAGTTACGAGCAGTACTTC. Translated, it gives CASTSTGSSYEQYF. Full variable domain (missing parts from reference TRBV7-9 and TRBJ2-7): DTGVSQNPRHKITKRGQNVTFRCDPISEHNRLYWYRQTLGQGPEFLTYFQNEAQLEKSRLLSDRFSAERPKGSFSTLEIQRTEQGDSAMYLCASTSTGSSYEQYFGPGTRLTVT.

The chain links TRBV19 to TRBJ2-1; 10 bases line up with TRBD2. V trimming: 6 bases; J trimming: 4 bases; junction bases outside the gene matches: 0. The CDR3 totals 13 residues. Germline-derived CDR1 and CDR2 are LNHDA and SQIVND (reference sequence). In DNA form, the CDR3 reads TGTGCCAGTAGACTAGCGGGGTACAATGAGCAGTTCTTC. This codes for CASRLAGYNEQFF.

A few counts support this clone. The V gene is TRBV28, the J gene TRBJ1-2; no definite D call. The CDR3 has 13 residues. Between the trimmed V and J ends, which lost 2 bases and 4 bases, there was a span of 8 bases. CDR1 and CDR2 from the germline V gene are MDHEN and SYDVKM. In nucleotides, the CDR3 is TGTGCCAGCAGTTTAGAGCGTCGCTATGGCTACACCTTC. This gives the protein CASSLERRYGYTF.

This chain joins TRBV30 and TRBJ1-2, with 8 bases that match TRBD1. Germline loops: CDR1 GTSNPN, CDR2 SVGIG (reference sequence). After removal of 0 bases from V and 0 bases from J, the junction contained 21 bases not matched to a gene. This CDR3 comprises 21 residues. Here the CDR3 reads CAWSVYRQGALRALANYGYTF. CDR3 nucleotides: TGTGCCTGGAGTGTATATAGGCAGGGGGCCCTTCGTGCCCTAGCTAACTATGGCTACACCTTC.

The chain employs TRBV2 and TRBJ1-2, with a weak D call TRBD1 (5 bases). CDR1 is SNHLY and CDR2 is FYNNEI in the germline V gene. This CDR3 region has 13 residues. Trimming stripped 7 bases from V and 3 bases from J, with 12 bases between. The CDR3 sequence: CASIGARDYGYTF. Written as DNA, the CDR3 is TGTGCCAGCATTGGAGCCAGGGACTATGGCTACACCTTC.

The chain carries TRBV7-2 and TRBJ1-2; 7 bases match TRBD1. V gave up 3 bases and J gave up 8 bases; unmatched junction bases: 12. Germline V lookup: CDR1 SGHTA, CDR2 FQGNSA. The CDR3 spans 15 residues. The CDR3 DNA reads as TGTGCCAGCAGCTTGGTTACAGGGGATTTGGGCGGCTACACCTTC. This encodes CASSLVTGDLGGYTF.

The chain carries TRBV25-1 and TRBJ2-7, with 9 nucleotides matching TRBD2. CDR3 size: 15 residues. J lost 2 bases, V lost 5 bases, and 7 bases had no gene match. In germline, CDR1 is MGHDK, CDR2 SYGVNS. This CDR3 reads CASSKGGRAAYEQYF. The CDR3 DNA sequence: TGTGCCAGCAGTAAGGGCGGGAGGGCCGCCTACGAGCAGTACTTC.

In its sample, this clone was seen once. The chain employs TRBV5-1 and TRBJ2-7, with 9 nucleotides matching TRBD1. The CDR3 consists of 15 residues. The ends lost 0 bases at V and 4 bases at J; junction bases unmatched: 5. Germline V gene sequence: CDR1 SGHRS, CDR2 YFSETQ. CDR3 DNA sequence: TGCGCCAGCAGCTTGGCCGGGACAGGGTTTTACGAGCAGTACTTC. Protein: CASSLAGTGFYEQYF.

This sequence joins TRBV19 and TRBJ1-4, with D perhaps matching TRBD1 (5 bases). The V gene lost 6 bases and the J gene lost 8 bases, with 13 bases spanning the gap. Germline CDR1 is LNHDA and CDR2 is SQIVND (reference sequence). The CDR3 totals 13 residues. Here the CDR3 reads CASRLGGGEKLFF. DNA for the CDR3: TGTGCCAGTAGACTGGGGGGAGGCGAAAAACTGTTTTTT.

This sequence joins TRBV19 and TRBJ2-3, with D possibly TRBD2 on 5 matching bases. Trimming cost V 5 bases and J 4 bases, with 7 bases left between them. Germline V CDR1 and CDR2: LNHDA, SQIVND (reference sequence). The CDR3 is 12 residues long. CDR3: CASSLAPDTQYF. DNA of the CDR3: TGTGCCAGTAGTCTAGCTCCAGATACGCAGTATTTT.